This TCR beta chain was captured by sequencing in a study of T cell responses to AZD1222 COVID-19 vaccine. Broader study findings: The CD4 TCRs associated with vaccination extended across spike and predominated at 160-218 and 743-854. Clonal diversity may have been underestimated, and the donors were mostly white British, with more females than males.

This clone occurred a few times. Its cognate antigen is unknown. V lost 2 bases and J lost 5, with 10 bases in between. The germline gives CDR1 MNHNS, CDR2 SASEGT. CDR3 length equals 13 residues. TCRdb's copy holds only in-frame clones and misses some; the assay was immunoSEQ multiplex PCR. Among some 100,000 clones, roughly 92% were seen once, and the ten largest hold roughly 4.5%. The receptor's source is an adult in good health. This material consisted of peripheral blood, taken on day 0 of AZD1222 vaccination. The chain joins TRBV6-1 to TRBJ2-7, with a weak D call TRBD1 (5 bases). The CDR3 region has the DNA TGTGCCAGCAGTGAAAGAAGGGGCGACGAGCAGTACTTC. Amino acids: CASSERRGDEQYF.